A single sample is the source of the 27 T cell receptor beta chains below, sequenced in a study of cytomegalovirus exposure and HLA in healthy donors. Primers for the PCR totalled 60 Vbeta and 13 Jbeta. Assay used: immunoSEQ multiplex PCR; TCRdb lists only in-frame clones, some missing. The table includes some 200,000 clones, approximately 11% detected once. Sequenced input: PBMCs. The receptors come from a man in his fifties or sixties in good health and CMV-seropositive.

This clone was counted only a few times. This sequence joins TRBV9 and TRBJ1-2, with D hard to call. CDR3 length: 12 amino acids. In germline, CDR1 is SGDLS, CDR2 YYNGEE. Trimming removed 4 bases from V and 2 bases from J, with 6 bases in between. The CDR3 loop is CASSRENYGYTF. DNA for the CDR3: TGTGCCAGCAGCCGGGAGAACTATGGCTACACCTTC.

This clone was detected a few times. CDR3 DNA sequence: TGCGCCAGCAGCTCCGGGGGGCGCGACAATGAGCAGTTCTTC. It specifies CASSSGGRDNEQFF. This chain joins TRBV5-1 and TRBJ2-1; tentatively, D is TRBD2 (7 bases). CDR1 is SGHRS, CDR2 YFSETQ, per germline. The length of the CDR3 is 14 residues. The V gene lost 3 bases and the J gene lost 5 bases, with 12 bases spanning the gap.

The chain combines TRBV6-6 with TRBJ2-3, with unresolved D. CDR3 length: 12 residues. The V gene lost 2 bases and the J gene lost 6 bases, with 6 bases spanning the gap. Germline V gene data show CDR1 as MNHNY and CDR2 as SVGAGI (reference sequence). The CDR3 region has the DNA TGTGCCAGCAGTTACGGCCCCGATACGCAGTATTTT. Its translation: CASSYGPDTQYF.

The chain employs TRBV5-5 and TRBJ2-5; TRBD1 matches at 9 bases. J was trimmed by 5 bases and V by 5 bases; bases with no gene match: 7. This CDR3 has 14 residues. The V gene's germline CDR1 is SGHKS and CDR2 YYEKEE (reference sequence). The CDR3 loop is CASRTQGARETQYF. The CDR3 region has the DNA TGTGCCAGCAGAACACAGGGGGCGCGTGAGACCCAGTACTTC.

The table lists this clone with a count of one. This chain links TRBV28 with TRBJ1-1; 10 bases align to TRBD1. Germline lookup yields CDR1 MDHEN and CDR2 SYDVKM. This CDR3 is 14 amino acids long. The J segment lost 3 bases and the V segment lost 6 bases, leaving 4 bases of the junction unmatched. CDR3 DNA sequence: TGTGCCAGCAGGACAGGGGGCCCGGACACTGAAGCTTTCTTT. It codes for CASRTGGPDTEAFF.

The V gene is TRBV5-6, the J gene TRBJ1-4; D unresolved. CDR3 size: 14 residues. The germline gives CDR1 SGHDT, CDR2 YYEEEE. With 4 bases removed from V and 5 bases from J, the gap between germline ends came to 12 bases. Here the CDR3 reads CASSQDGRNEKLFF. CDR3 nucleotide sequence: TGTGCCAGCAGCCAGGACGGGAGAAATGAAAAACTGTTTTTT. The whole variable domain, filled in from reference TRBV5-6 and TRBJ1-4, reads DAGVTQSPTHLIKTRGQQVTLRCSPKSGHDTVSWYQQALGQGPQFIFQYYEEEERQRGNFPDRFSGHQFPNYSSELNVNALLLGDSALYLCASSQDGRNEKLFFGSGTQLSVL.

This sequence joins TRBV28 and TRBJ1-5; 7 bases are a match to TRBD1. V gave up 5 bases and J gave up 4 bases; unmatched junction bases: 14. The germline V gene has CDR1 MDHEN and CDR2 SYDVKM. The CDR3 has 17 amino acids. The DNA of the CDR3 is TGTGCCAGCAGTCGAACCGCCGGGACAGAGTTAAATCAGCCCCAGCATTTT. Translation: CASSRTAGTELNQPQHF.

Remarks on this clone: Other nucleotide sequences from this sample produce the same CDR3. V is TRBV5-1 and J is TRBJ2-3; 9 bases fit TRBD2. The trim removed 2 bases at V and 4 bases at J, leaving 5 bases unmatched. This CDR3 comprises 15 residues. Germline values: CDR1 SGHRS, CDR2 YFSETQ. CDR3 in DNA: TGCGCCAGCAGCTTAGGCGGGGGGGCAGCAGATACGCAGTATTTT. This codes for CASSLGGGAADTQYF.

In DNA, the CDR3 is TGCGCCAGCAGCCTGATGACAGGGGAAGGCACTGAAGCTTTCTTT. Translation: CASSLMTGEGTEAFF. This chain joins TRBV5-1 and TRBJ1-1; 8 nucleotides match TRBD1. The CDR3 consists of 15 residues. Per the germline V gene, CDR1 is SGHRS and CDR2 is YFSETQ. J gave up 4 bases and V 4 bases, and 9 bases lay outside the gene matches.

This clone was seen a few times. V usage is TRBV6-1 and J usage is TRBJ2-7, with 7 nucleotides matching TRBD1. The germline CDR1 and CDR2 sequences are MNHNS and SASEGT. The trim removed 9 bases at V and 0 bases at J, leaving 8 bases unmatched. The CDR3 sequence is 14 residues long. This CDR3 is CASEQDRSSYEQYV. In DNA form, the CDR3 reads TGTGCCAGTGAACAGGACAGGAGCTCCTACGAGCAGTACGTC.

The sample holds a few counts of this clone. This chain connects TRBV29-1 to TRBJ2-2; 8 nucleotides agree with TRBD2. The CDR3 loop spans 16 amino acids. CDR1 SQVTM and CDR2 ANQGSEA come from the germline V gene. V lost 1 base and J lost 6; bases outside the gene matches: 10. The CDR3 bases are TGCAGCGTTGAAGGGGCCGGACCGGGGGGGGCCGGGGAGCTGTTTTTT. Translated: CSVEGAGPGGAGELFF.

CDR3 coding DNA: TGTGCCAGCAGCTTAGCCCTGAGGAACACTGAAGCTTTCTTT. It is translated as CASSLALRNTEAFF. The chain links TRBV7-2 to TRBJ1-1; unclear D gene. Deletions cut 0 bases from V and 1 base from J, with 6 bases between. The CDR3 extends over 14 amino acids. CDR1 SGHTA and CDR2 FQGNSA come from the germline V gene.

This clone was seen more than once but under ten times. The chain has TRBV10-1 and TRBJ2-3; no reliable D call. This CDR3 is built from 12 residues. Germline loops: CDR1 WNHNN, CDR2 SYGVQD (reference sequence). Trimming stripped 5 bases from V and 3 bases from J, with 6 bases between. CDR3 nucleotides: TGCGCCAGCAGTCCTAGTACAGATACGCAGTATTTT. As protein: CASSPSTDTQYF.

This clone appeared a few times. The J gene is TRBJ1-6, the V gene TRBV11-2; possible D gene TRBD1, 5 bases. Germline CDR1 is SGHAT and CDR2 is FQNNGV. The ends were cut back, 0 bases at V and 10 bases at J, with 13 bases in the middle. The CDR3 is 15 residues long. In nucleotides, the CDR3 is TGTGCCAGCAGCTTAGACCCCAGGGATGGCTCACCCCTCCACTTT. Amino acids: CASSLDPRDGSPLHF.

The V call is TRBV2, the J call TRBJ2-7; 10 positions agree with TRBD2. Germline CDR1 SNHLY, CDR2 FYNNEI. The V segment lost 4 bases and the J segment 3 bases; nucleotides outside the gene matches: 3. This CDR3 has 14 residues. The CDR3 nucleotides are TGTGCCAGCAGTGGATTAGCGGGGGGCTACGAGCAGTACTTC. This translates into CASSGLAGGYEQYF.

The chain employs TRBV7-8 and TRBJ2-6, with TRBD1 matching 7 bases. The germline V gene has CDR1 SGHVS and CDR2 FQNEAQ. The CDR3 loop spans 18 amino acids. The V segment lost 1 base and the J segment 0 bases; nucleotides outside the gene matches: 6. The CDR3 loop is CASSLVWDSLSGANVLTF. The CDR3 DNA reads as TGTGCCAGCAGCTTAGTCTGGGACAGCCTCTCTGGGGCCAACGTCCTGACTTTC.

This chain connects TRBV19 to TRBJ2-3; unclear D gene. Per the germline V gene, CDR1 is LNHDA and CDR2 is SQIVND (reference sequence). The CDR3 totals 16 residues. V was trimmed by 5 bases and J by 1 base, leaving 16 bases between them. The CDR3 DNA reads TGTGCCAGTAGTCTTGACACATTCGCTCGCACAGATACGCAGTATTTT. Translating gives CASSLDTFARTDTQYF.

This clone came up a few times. Here the CDR3 reads CASSLAETNEKLFF. CDR3 DNA sequence: TGCGCCAGCAGCTTGGCAGAAACTAATGAAAAACTGTTTTTT. The chain employs TRBV5-1 and TRBJ1-4, with D uncertain. Per the germline V gene, CDR1 is SGHRS and CDR2 is YFSETQ. The CDR3 consists of 14 residues. The ends were cut back, 0 bases at V and 1 base at J, with 4 bases in the middle.

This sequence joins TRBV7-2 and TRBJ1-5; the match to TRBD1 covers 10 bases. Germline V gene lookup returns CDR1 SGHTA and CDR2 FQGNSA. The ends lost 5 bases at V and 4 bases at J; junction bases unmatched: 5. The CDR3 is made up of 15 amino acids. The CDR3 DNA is TGTGCCAGCAGCCTGGACAGGGGGTATAATCAGCCCCAGCATTTT. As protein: CASSLDRGYNQPQHF. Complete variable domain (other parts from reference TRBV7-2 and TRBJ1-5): GAGVSQSPSNKVTEKGKDVELRCDPISGHTALYWYRQSLGQGLEFLIYFQGNSAPDKSGLPSDRFSAERTGGSVSTLTIQRTQQEDSAVYLCASSLDRGYNQPQHFGDGTRLSIL.

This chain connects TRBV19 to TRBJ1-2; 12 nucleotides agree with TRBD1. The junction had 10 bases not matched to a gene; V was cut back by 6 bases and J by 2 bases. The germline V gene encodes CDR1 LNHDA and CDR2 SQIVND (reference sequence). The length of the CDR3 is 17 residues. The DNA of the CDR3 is TGTGCCAGTAGCCCAGGGACAGGGGGCACATTGAACTATGGCTACACCTTC. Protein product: CASSPGTGGTLNYGYTF.

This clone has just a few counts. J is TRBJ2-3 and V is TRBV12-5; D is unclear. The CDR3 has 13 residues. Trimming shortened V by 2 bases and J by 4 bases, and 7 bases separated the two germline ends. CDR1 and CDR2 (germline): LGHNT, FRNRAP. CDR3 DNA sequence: TGTGCTAGTGGTTTGTCCCTAGCAGATACGCAGTATTTT. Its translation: CASGLSLADTQYF.

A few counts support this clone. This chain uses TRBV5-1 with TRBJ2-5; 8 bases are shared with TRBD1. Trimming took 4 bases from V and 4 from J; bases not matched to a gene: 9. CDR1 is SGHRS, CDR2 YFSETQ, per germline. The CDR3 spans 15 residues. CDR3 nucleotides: TGCGCCAGCAGCCCGGACAGGGCCCGGAGAGAGACCCAGTACTTC. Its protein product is CASSPDRARRETQYF.

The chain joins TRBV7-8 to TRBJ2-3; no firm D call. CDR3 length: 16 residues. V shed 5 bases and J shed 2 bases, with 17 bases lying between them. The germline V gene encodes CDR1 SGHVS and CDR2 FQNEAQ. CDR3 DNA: TGTGCCAGCAGCCACGTCGTGCCGAGATACACAGATACGCAGTATTTT. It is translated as CASSHVVPRYTDTQYF.

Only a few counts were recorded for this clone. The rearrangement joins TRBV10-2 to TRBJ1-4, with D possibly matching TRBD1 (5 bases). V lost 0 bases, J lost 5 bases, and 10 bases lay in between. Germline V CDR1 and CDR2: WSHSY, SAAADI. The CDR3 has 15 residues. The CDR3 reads CASSESSRGNEKLFF. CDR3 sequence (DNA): TGCGCCAGCAGTGAGTCGAGCCGGGGGAATGAAAAACTGTTTTTT.

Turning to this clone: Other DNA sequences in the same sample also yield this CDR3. CDR3 residues: CASSRDRGQPQHF. CDR3 in DNA: TGTGCCAGCTCACGGGACAGGGGGCAGCCCCAGCATTTT. The rearrangement links TRBV18 to TRBJ1-5; 11 nucleotides agree with TRBD1. The CDR3 has 13 residues. The V and J ends lost 4 bases and 7 bases, in that order; junction bases with no gene match: 0. Germline V gene data show CDR1 as KGHSH and CDR2 as LQKENI.

DNA of the CDR3: TGTGCCAGCAGTTCAGAGGGCGCCGTAAATTCACCCCTCCACTTT. Its protein is CASSSEGAVNSPLHF. This sequence joins TRBV2 and TRBJ1-6; D unresolved. The germline gives CDR1 SNHLY, CDR2 FYNNEI. The CDR3 consists of 15 residues. V was clipped by 5 bases and J by 7 bases, with 15 bases between them. Using reference TRBV2 and TRBJ1-6 for the parts outside the CDR3, the full variable domain is EPEVTQTPSHQVTQMGQEVILRCVPISNHLYFYWYRQILGQKVEFLVSFYNNEISEKSEIFDDQFSVERPDGSNFTLKIRSTKLEDSAMYFCASSSEGAVNSPLHFGNGTRLTVT.

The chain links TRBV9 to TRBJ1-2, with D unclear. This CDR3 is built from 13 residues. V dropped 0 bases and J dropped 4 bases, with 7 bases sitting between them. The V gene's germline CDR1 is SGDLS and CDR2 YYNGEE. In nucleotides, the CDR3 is TGTGCCAGCAGCGTAGACACTATCTATGGCTACACCTTC. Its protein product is CASSVDTIYGYTF.